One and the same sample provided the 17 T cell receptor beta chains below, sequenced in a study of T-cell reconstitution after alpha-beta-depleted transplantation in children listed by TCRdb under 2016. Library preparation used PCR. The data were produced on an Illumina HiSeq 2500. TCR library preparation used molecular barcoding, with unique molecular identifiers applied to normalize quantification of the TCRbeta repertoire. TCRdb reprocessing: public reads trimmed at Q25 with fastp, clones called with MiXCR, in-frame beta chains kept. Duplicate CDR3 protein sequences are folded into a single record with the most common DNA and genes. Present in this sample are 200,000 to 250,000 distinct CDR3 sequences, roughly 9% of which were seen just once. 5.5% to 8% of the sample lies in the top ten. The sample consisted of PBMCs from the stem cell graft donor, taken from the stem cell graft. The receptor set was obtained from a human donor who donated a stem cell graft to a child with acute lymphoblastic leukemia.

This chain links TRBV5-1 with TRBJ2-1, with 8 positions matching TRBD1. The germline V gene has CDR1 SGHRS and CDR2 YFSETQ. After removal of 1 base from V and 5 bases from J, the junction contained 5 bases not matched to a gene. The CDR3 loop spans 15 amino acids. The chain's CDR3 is CASSLRQGANNEQFF. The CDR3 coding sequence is TGCGCCAGCAGCTTGAGGCAGGGGGCTAACAATGAGCAGTTCTTC.

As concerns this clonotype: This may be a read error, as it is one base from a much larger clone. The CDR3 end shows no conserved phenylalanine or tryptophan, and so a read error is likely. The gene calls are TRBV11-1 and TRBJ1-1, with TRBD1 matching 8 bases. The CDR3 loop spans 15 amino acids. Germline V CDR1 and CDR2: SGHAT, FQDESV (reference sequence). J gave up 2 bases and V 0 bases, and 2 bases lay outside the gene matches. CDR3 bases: TGTGCCAGCAGCTTAGCGCAGGGGGCCAACACTGAAGCTTTCTCT. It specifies CASSLAQGANTEAFS.

DNA of the CDR3: TGTGCCAGCAGTTTCTTAGGATGGAGTCAGCCCCAGCATTTT. It encodes CASSFLGWSQPQHF. V gene TRBV12-3 or TRBV12-4 combines with J gene TRBJ1-5; D uncertain. This CDR3 comprises 14 residues. Trimming stripped 3 bases from V and 6 bases from J, with 12 bases between.

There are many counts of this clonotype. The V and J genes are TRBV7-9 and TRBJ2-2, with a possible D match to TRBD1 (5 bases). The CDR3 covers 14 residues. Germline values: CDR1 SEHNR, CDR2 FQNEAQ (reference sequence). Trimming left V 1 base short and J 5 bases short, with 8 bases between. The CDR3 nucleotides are TGTGCCAGCAGCTTAGAGGGGCGAACCGGGGAGCTGTTTTTT. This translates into CASSLEGRTGELFF.

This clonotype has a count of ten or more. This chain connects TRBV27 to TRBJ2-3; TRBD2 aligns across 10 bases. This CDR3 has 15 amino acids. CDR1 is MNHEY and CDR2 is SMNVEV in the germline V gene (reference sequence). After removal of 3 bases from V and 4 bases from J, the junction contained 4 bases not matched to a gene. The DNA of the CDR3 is TGTGCCAGCAGTTTCTTTACTAGCGGGGCAGATACGCAGTATTTT. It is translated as CASSFFTSGADTQYF.

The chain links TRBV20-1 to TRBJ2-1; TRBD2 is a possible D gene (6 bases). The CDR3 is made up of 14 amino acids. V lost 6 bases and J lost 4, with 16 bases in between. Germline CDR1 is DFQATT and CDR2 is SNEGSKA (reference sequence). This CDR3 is CSAPLGGIYNEQFF. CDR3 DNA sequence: TGCAGTGCCCCCTTGGGGGGAATATACAATGAGCAGTTCTTC.

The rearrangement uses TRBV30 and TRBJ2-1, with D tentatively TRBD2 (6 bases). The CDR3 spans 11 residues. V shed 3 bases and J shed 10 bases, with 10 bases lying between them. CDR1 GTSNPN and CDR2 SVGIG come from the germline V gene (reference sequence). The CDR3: CAWRLAGEQFF. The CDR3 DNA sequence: TGTGCCTGGAGACTAGCTGGGGAGCAGTTCTTC.

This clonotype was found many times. CDR3 nucleotide sequence: TGTGCCAGCAGCCGGAGGTCCATCTTGGGCGAGCAGTACTTC. Protein sequence: CASSRRSILGEQYF. J is TRBJ2-7 and V is TRBV3-1; the D gene is possibly TRBD2 (5 bases). The CDR3 spans 14 residues. Germline lookup yields CDR1 LGHDT and CDR2 YNNKEL (reference sequence). Trimming took off 4 bases at V and 6 bases at J, with 16 bases between the two ends.

This CDR3 reads CASSLEIRVEKQFF. In nucleotides, the CDR3 is TGTGCCAGCAGCTTAGAAATCAGGGTCGAAAAGCAGTTCTTC. This rearrangement joins TRBV7-8 to TRBJ2-1; tentatively, D is TRBD1 (5 bases). Germline V gene sequence: CDR1 SGHVS, CDR2 FQNEAQ. CDR3 length equals 14 residues. Trimming shortened V by 1 base and J by 11 bases, and 15 bases separated the two germline ends.

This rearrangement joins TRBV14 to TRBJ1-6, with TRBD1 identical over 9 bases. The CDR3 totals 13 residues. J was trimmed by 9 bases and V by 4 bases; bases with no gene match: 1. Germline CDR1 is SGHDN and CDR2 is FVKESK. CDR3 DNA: TGTGCCAGCAGCCGACAGGGGGGTTCACCCCTCCACTTT. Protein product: CASSRQGGSPLHF.

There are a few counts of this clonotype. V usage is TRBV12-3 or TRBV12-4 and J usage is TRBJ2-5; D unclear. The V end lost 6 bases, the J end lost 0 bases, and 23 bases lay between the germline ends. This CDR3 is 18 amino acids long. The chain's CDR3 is CASSLNSPIRPYQETQYF. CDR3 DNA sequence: TGTGCCAGCAGCTTAAATAGTCCGATCCGCCCGTACCAAGAGACCCAGTACTTC.

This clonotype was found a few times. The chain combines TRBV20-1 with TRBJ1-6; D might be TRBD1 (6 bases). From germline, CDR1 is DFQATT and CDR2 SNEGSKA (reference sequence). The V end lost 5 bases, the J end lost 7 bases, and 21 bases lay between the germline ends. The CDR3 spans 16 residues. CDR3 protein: CSALEGDRGQNSPLHF. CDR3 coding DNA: TGCAGTGCTCTAGAGGGGGATAGAGGACAGAATTCACCCCTCCACTTT.

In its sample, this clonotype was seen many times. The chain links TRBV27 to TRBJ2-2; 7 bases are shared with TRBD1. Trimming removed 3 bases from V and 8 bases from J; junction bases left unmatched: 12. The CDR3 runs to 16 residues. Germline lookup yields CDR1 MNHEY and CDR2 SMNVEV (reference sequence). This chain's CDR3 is CASSFRRTGKVGELFF. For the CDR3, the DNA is TGTGCCAGCAGTTTTAGAAGGACAGGAAAAGTTGGGGAGCTGTTTTTT.

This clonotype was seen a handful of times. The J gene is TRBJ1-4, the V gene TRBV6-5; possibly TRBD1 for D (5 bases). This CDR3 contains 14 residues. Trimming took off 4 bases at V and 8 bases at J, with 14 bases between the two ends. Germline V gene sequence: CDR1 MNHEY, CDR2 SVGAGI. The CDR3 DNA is TGTGCCAGCAGTTCCTATTCAGGGAGAGAAAAACTGTTTTTT. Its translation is CASSSYSGREKLFF.

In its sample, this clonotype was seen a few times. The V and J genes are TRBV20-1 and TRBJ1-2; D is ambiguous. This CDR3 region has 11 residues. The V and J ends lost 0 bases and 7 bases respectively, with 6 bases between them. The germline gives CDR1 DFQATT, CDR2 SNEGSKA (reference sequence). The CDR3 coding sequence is TGCAGTGCTAGAGATCCGGCTGGCTACACCTTC. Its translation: CSARDPAGYTF.

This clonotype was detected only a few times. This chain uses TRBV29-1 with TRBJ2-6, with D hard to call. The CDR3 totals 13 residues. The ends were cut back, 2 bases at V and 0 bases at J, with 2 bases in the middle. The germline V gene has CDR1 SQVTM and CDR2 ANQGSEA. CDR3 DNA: TGCAGCGTTGAAATCTCTGGGGCCAACGTCCTGACTTTC. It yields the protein CSVEISGANVLTF.

As DNA, the CDR3 is TGTGCCAGCAGCCAATCAGTGTACTACGAGCAGTACTTC. Translated: CASSQSVYYEQYF. V gene TRBV3-1 combines with J gene TRBJ2-7, with no clear D. The V gene lost 2 bases and the J gene lost 3 bases, with 8 bases spanning the gap. The CDR3 has 13 residues. Germline CDR1 and CDR2: LGHDT and YNNKEL (reference sequence).